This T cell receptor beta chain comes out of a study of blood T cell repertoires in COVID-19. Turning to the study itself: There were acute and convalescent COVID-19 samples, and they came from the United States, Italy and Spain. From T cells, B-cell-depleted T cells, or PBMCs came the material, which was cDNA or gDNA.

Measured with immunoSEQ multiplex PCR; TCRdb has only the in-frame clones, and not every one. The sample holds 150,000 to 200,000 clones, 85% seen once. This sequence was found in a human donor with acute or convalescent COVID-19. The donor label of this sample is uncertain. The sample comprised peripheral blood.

DNA for the CDR3: TGTGCCAGCAGCCCAAGACCCGGGACAGGGGGTATCCAGCCCCAGCATTTT. Amino acids: CASSPRPGTGGIQPQHF. V is TRBV11-2 and J is TRBJ1-5; 11 bases agree with TRBD1. Germline V gene sequence: CDR1 SGHAT, CDR2 FQNNGV. Unmatched junction bases numbered 13, after V lost 5 bases and J lost 7 bases. CDR3 length: 17 amino acids.